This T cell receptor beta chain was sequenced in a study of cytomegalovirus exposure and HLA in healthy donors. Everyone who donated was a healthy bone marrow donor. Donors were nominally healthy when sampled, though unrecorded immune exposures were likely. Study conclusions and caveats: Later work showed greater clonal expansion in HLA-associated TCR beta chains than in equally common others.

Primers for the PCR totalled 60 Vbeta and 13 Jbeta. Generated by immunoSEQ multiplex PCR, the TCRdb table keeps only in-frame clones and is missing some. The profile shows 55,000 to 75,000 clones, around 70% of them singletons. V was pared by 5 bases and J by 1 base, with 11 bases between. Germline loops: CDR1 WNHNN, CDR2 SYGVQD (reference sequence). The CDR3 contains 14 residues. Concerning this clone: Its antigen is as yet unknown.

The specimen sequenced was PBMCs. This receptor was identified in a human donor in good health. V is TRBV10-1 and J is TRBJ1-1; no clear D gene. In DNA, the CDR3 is TGCGCCAGCAGTCCAACTACTGGGAACACTGAAGCTTTCTTT. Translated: CASSPTTGNTEAFF.